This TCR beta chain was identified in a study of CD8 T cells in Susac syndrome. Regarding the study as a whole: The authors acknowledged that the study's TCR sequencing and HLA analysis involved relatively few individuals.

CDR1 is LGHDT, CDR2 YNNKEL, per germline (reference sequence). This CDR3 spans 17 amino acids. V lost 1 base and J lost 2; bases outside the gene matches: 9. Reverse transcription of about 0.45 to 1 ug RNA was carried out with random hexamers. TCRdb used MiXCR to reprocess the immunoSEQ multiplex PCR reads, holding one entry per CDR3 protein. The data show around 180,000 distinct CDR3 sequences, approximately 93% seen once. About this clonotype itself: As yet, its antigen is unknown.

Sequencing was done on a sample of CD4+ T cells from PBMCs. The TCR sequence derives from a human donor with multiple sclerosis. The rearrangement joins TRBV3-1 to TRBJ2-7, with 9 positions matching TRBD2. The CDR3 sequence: CASSQGLNLAGTYEQYF. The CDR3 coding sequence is TGTGCCAGCAGCCAAGGTCTCAATCTAGCGGGAACCTACGAGCAGTACTTC.